This T cell receptor beta chain was recorded in a study of shared T cell receptors in the human thymus. The table came from immunoSEQ multiplex PCR; TCRdb's copy has only in-frame clones and leaves some out. This sample has almost 550,000 clones, with about 84% found just once. These data are also associated with another study on human thymus T cells. That investigation notes: Overlap was high between thymic repertoires from unrelated individuals, as reported in related research.

Sequenced material: thymocytes. This receptor was taken from a boy under three years old with a congenital heart defect.

The CDR3 DNA follows: TGTGCCAGCAGTCCGGGAGGCACAGATACGCAGTATTTT. Protein product: CASSPGGTDTQYF. The chain joins TRBV6-5 to TRBJ2-3; D possibly corresponds to TRBD2 (6 bases). The V end lost 5 bases, the J end lost 1 base, and 7 bases lay between the germline ends. Germline lookup yields CDR1 MNHEY and CDR2 SVGAGI. CDR3 size: 13 residues.